This is a list of T cell receptor beta chains from one sample in a study of human T cells and chemical hapten exposure. TCRdb analysed the RACE reads with MiXCR anew, one entry per CDR3 protein. The sample consists of under 200,000 distinct CDR3 sequences, approximately 15% of them appearing once. The sample consisted of whole blood, taken in connection with sensitization to the hapten diphenylcyclopropenone (DPC). These receptors were obtained from a woman in her twenties or thirties with alopecia areata. Some clones in this sample may be carry-over from other donors' samples. The conserved cysteine and the conserved F or W are not part of the CDR3 here.

TRBV20-1	TRBJ2-7	SARADSRYEQY
TRBV21-1	TRBJ2-2	ASSAQRELF
TRBV5-5	TRBJ2-4	ASSLGLAGGQY
TRBV24-1	TRBJ2-3	ATSDPSRPTDTQY
TRBV27	TRBJ1-2	ASSFLTAPNYGYT
TRBV10-3	TRBJ2-7	ATRRQGTEKNEQY
TRBV6-2/TRBV6-3	TRBJ2-1	ASTGVEYNEQF
TRBV7-9	TRBJ1-5	ASSLAVTTDPQH
TRBV3-1	TRBJ2-7	ASSQGSDAYEQY
TRBV18	TRBJ2-7	ASSPPKGDRREQY
TRBV4-1	TRBJ2-1	ASRGSGSAYNEQF
TRBV19	TRBJ2-6	ASSIGHSGANVLT
TRBV14	TRBJ2-6	ASSQVHSGANVLT
TRBV28	TRBJ1-2	ASSPGGANYGYT
TRBV2	TRBJ2-3	ASSVGKDTQY
TRBV3-1	TRBJ2-1	ASSPLGRRNEQF
TRBV7-3	TRBJ2-3	ASSPGGGGTDTQY
TRBV7-6	TRBJ1-2	ASSTNQGFGYT
TRBV15	TRBJ1-3	ATSRDPGAGNTIY
TRBV3-1	TRBJ2-2	ASSQVANTGELF
TRBV3-1	TRBJ2-7	ASSQNSYYEQY
TRBV4-1	TRBJ2-1	ASSGGGYNEQF
TRBV7-2	TRBJ2-7	ASSSSSGAYEQY
TRBV11-2	TRBJ1-1	ASSWWASDTEAF
TRBV12-3/TRBV12-4	TRBJ2-7	ASRTTGGSYEQY
TRBV12-3/TRBV12-4	TRBJ2-2	ASGQGAGELF
TRBV4-3	TRBJ2-2	ASSQDVREGSGELF
TRBV7-2	TRBJ2-3	ASSLFGAVDTQY
TRBV19	TRBJ1-2	ASSTTQQYGYT
TRBV29-1	TRBJ2-7	SVDLGGTEQY
TRBV6-5	TRBJ1-2	ASSRGTSPYT
TRBV19	TRBJ1-2	ASRMTGGGYT
TRBV4-3	TRBJ1-2	ASSQGTEYYGYT
TRBV3-2	TRBJ1-2	ASSPVRNYGYT
TRBV28	TRBJ2-7	ASSSPGTGESYEQY
TRBV27	TRBJ2-5	ASSFARQGAKTQY
TRBV28	TRBJ1-2	ASSPTLGYT
TRBV29-1	TRBJ1-1	SVGAGWGHTEAF
TRBV6-5	TRBJ1-1	ASSLRSSWGNTEAF
TRBV7-2	TRBJ1-2	ASSPTGGLSYT
TRBV20-1	TRBJ2-7	SARDRSGLSYEQY
TRBV4-1	TRBJ2-3	ASSRQTETGTLISSTDTQY
TRBV20-1	TRBJ2-1	SASRDSNYNEQF
TRBV14	TRBJ1-1	ASSHNTEAF
TRBV10-2	TRBJ2-4	ASSMGHVAKNIQY
TRBV12-3/TRBV12-4	TRBJ2-3	ASSRASGGNTDTQY
TRBV5-5	TRBJ1-1	ASRKSPGWDTEAF
TRBV20-1	TRBJ2-2	SARTRGVTGELF
TRBV6-4	TRBJ1-4	ASTDTNEKLF
TRBV5-1	TRBJ2-1	ASGRDPGAYNEQF